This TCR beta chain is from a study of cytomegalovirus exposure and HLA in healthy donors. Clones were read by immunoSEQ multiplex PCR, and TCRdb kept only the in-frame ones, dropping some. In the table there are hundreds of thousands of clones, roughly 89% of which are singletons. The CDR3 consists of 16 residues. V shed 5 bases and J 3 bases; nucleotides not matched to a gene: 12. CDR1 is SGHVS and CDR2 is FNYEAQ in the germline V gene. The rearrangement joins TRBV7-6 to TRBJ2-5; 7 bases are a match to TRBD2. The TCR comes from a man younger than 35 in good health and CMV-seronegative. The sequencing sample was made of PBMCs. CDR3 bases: TGTGCCAGCAGCCCTCGATTGTCCGGACTAGAAGAGACCCAGTACTTC. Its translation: CASSPRLSGLEETQYF.